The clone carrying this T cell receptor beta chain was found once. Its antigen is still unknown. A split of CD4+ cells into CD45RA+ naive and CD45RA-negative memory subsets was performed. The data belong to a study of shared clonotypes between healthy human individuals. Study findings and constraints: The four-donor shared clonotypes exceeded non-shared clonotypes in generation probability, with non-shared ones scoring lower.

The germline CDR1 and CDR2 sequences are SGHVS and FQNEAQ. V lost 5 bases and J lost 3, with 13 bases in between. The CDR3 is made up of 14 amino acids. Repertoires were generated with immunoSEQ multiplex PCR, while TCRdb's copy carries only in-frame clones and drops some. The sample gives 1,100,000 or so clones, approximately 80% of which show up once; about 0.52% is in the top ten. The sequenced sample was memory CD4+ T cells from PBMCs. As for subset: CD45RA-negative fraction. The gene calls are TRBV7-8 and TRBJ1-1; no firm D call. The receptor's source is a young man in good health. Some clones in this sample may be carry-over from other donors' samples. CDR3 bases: TGTGCCAGCAGCCTCACCCTGGGGTACACTGAAGCTTTCTTT. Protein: CASSLTLGYTEAFF.